The 5 T cell receptor beta chains listed next were all sequenced from one sample in a study of cytomegalovirus exposure and HLA in healthy donors. The PCR used 60 Vbeta and 13 Jbeta primers. Some clones are missing from TCRdb's copy, which holds only in-frame ones; the method was immunoSEQ multiplex PCR. Recorded for this sample: under 95,000 clones. Sequenced material: PBMCs. The receptors derive from a man aged 50 to 60 in good health and CMV-seronegative.

V is TRBV2 and J is TRBJ2-1, with TRBD1 matching over 8 bases. Losses at the gene ends were 3 bases for V and 6 bases for J; bases not matched to a gene: 1. The CDR3 is 13 amino acids. From germline, CDR1 is SNHLY and CDR2 FYNNEI. CDR3 in amino acids: CASSEGTGNEQFF. The CDR3 DNA reads TGTGCCAGCAGTGAGGGGACAGGCAATGAGCAGTTCTTC.

V and J are TRBV7-9 and TRBJ2-1; D may be TRBD1 (6 bases). Trimming pared 2 bases from V and 2 bases from J, leaving 10 bases between. Germline assignment: CDR1 SEHNR and CDR2 FQNEAQ (reference sequence). The CDR3 has 15 amino acids. CDR3 protein: CASSLLQGTYNEQFF. The CDR3, as DNA: TGTGCCAGCAGCTTACTCCAGGGGACCTACAATGAGCAGTTCTTC.

The chain has TRBV9 and TRBJ1-4; TRBD1 agrees at 12 bases. Per the germline V gene, CDR1 is SGDLS and CDR2 is YYNGEE. Trimming cost V 2 bases and J 9 bases; bases outside gene matches: 5. The CDR3 has 15 residues. The CDR3 region is CASSVGTGGFQKLFF. The DNA for the CDR3 is TGTGCCAGCAGCGTTGGGACAGGGGGCTTTCAAAAACTGTTTTTT.

The chain employs TRBV4-1 and TRBJ1-3, with 9 bases aligning to TRBD1. The CDR3 length is 16 residues. Germline V gives CDR1 MGHRA, CDR2 YSYEKL. Trimming removed 3 bases from V and 8 bases from J; junction bases left unmatched: 11. The CDR3 spells CASSQSGRQGEDTIYF. The CDR3 DNA is TGCGCCAGCAGCCAGTCGGGGCGACAGGGGGAAGACACCATATATTTT.

The V gene is TRBV29-1, the J gene TRBJ1-1; possibly TRBD1 for D (5 bases). The CDR3 totals 14 residues. Germline CDR1 and CDR2: SQVTM and ANQGSEA. With 2 bases removed from V and 5 bases from J, the gap between germline ends came to 15 bases. In DNA form, the CDR3 reads TGCAGCGTTGAAAGGCTTTTAAGGGGAACTGAAGCTTTCTTT. Amino acids: CSVERLLRGTEAFF.